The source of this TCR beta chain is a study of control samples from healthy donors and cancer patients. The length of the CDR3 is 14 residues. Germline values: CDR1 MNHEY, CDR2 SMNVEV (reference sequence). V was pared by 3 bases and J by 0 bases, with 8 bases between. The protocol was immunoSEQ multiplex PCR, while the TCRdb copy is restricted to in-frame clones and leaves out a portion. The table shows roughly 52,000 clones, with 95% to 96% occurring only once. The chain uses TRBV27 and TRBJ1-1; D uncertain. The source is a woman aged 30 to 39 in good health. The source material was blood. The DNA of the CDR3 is TGTGCCAGCAGTTTGGTCCCGCTGAACACTGAAGCTTTCTTT. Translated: CASSLVPLNTEAFF.